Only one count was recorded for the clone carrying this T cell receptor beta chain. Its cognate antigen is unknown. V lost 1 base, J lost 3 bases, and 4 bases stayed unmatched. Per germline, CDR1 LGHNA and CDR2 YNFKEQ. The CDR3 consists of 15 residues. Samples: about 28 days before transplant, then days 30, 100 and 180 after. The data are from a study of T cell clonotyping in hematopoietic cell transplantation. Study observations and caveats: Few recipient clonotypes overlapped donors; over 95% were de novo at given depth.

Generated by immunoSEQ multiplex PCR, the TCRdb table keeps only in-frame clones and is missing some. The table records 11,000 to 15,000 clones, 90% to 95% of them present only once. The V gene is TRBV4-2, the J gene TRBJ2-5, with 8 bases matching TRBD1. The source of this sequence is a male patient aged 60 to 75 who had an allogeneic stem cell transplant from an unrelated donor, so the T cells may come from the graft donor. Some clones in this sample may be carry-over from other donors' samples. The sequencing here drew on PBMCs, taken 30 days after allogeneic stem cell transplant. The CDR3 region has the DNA TGTGCCAGCAGCCAAGCTCCGGGACAGGAAGAGACCCAGTACTTC. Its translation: CASSQAPGQEETQYF.